This T cell receptor beta chain appears in the sequencing data of a study of cytomegalovirus exposure and HLA in healthy donors. The table lists this clone with a count of one. Primers: 60 Vbeta forward and 13 Jbeta reverse. Sequencing was performed with immunoSEQ multiplex PCR; in TCRdb, only in-frame clones are kept and a portion is missing. In the table there are about 43,000 clones, 70% to 80% of which are singletons. Germline CDR1 and CDR2: SGHNT and YYREEE (reference sequence). CDR3 length equals 13 residues. V was shortened by 1 base and J by 5 bases, with 10 bases between the two germline ends.

The V and J genes are TRBV5-4 and TRBJ2-7, with D possibly matching TRBD2 (6 bases). Sequencing was performed on PBMCs. This TCR was sampled from a young man in good health and CMV-seronegative. The CDR3 region is CASSLTGLNEQYF. CDR3 coding DNA: TGTGCCAGCAGCTTGACGGGACTGAACGAGCAGTACTTC.